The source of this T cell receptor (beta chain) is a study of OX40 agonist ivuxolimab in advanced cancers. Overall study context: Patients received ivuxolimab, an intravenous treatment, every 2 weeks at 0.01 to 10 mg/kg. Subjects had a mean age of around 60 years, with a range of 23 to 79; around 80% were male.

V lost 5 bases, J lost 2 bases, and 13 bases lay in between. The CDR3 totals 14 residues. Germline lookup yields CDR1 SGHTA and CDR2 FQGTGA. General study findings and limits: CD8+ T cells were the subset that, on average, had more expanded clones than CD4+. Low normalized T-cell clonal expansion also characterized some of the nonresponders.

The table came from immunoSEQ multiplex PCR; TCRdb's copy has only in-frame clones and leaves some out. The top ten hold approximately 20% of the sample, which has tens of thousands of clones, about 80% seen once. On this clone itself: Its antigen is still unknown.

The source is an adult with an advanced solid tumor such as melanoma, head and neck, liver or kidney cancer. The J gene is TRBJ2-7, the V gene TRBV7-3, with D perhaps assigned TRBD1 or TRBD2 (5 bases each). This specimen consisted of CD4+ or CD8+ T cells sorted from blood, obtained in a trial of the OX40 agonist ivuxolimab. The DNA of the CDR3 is TGTGCCAGCAGCCCCCCGGGACGGGCCTACGAGCAGTACTTC. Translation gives CASSPPGRAYEQYF.